This TCR beta chain was retrieved from a study of graft-versus-host responses after intestinal transplantation. Study-wide background: Recipients were all induced with anti-thymocyte globulin, then given tacrolimus and steroids for around three years. Points from the study as a whole: Early after transplant, HvG declines were associated with peak levels of circulating GvH clones. Present in recipient marrow, GvH clones included some that appeared first in ileum or blood.

V was pared by 2 bases and J by 0 bases, with 5 bases between. Germline V gives CDR1 MNHNY, CDR2 SVGAGI (reference sequence). This CDR3 region has 14 residues. Sequencing was performed with immunoSEQ multiplex PCR; in TCRdb, only in-frame clones are kept and a portion is missing. The profile shows approximately 88,000 clones, about 95% of them singletons. Notes on this clone: The antigen remains unidentified.

The source of this sequence is a human donor who was the organ donor for an intestinal transplant. V and J are TRBV6-6 and TRBJ1-3, with D perhaps TRBD1 (5 bases). Sequenced here: unstimulated CD4+ T cells sorted from spleen or lymph node cells, sampled before transplant. CDR3 sequence: CASSYGASGNTIYF. In DNA, the CDR3 is TGTGCCAGCAGTTACGGGGCCTCTGGAAACACCATATATTTT.